These 16 T cell receptor beta chains share one sample of origin, sequenced in a study of shared clonotypes between healthy human individuals. Using immunoSEQ multiplex PCR, the repertoire was profiled, and TCRdb retains in-frame clones only, with some absent. This sample yields some 580,000 clones, of which almost 97% are seen a single time; approximately 0.057% belongs to the top ten. The specimen was naive CD4+ T cells sorted from blood. Indicated subset: CD45RA+ positively selected. These receptors all stem from a woman in her twenties or thirties in good health.

This chain links TRBV14 with TRBJ1-5; D is unclear. This CDR3 region has 13 residues. Trimming pared 6 bases from V and 3 bases from J, leaving 9 bases between. Germline V gene sequence: CDR1 SGHDN, CDR2 FVKESK. For the CDR3, the DNA is TGTGCCAGCAGTTACAGCTCCAATCAGCCCCAGCATTTT. This sequence encodes CASSYSSNQPQHF.

This clone is a singleton in its sample. The genes are TRBV7-2 and TRBJ2-1; no reliable D call. The V end was cut by 4 bases, the J end by 7 bases, with 11 bases between. This CDR3 has 13 residues. The germline CDR1 and CDR2 sequences are SGHTA and FQGNSA. CDR3 coding DNA: TGTGCCAGCAGCTCTCGGGCTAGAAATGAGCAGTTCTTC. The encoded protein is CASSSRARNEQFF.

The chain recombines TRBV5-1 with TRBJ2-3; D may be TRBD2 (5 bases). The CDR3 has 12 amino acids. Trimming left V 3 bases short and J 6 bases short, with 8 bases between. CDR1 and CDR2 (germline): SGHRS, YFSETQ. Here the CDR3 DNA reads TGCGCCAGCAGCTCGGGATGGGATACGCAGTATTTT. It yields the protein CASSSGWDTQYF. Variable domain in full (rest from reference TRBV5-1 and TRBJ2-3): KAGVTQTPRYLIKTRGQQVTLSCSPISGHRSVSWYQQTPGQGLQFLFEYFSETQRNKGNFPGRFSGRQFSNSRSEMNVSTLELGDSALYLCASSSGWDTQYFGPGTRLTVL.

The chain has TRBV7-9 and TRBJ2-7, with D uncertain. The CDR3 spans 13 residues. The V end was cut by 1 base, the J end by 6 bases, with 10 bases between. From germline, CDR1 is SEHNR and CDR2 FQNEAQ (reference sequence). The chain's CDR3 is CASSLDFRREQYF. In DNA, the CDR3 is TGTGCCAGCAGCTTAGATTTCCGGCGCGAGCAGTACTTC.

The chain uses TRBV5-6 and TRBJ2-7; D may be TRBD1 (6 bases). Germline CDR1 SGHDT, CDR2 YYEEEE. CDR3 size: 12 residues. V was clipped by 1 base and J by 7 bases, with 9 bases between them. The CDR3 sequence: CASSLSDREQYF. In DNA form, the CDR3 reads TGTGCCAGCAGCTTGAGCGACAGGGAGCAGTACTTC.

In its sample, this clone was seen once. V is TRBV7-9 and J is TRBJ2-1; a weak D match, TRBD1 (6 bases). Deletions cut 8 bases from V and 3 bases from J, with 17 bases between. This CDR3 region has 15 residues. Germline lookup yields CDR1 SEHNR and CDR2 FQNEAQ (reference sequence). CDR3 sequence: CASEEVWGHYNEQFF. In DNA form, the CDR3 reads TGTGCCAGCGAAGAGGTATGGGGACACTACAATGAGCAGTTCTTC. Complete variable domain (other parts from reference TRBV7-9 and TRBJ2-1): DTGVSQNPRHKITKRGQNVTFRCDPISEHNRLYWYRQTLGQGPEFLTYFQNEAQLEKSRLLSDRFSAERPKGSFSTLEIQRTEQGDSAMYLCASEEVWGHYNEQFFGPGTRLTVL.

This chain links TRBV28 with TRBJ2-4; tentatively, D is TRBD1 or TRBD2 (5 bases each). From germline, CDR1 is MDHEN and CDR2 SYDVKM. The V end lost 2 bases, the J end lost 0 bases, and 17 bases lay between the germline ends. The CDR3 runs 18 residues. The CDR3 reads CASSLTSGARLAKNIQYF. CDR3 nucleotides: TGTGCCAGCAGTTTAACTTCCGGGGCGCGTCTAGCCAAAAACATTCAGTACTTC.

The rearrangement links TRBV5-6 to TRBJ2-2; D unclear. Trimming took off 2 bases at V and 4 bases at J, with 15 bases between the two ends. Germline V gene lookup returns CDR1 SGHDT and CDR2 YYEEEE. There are 16 residues in the CDR3. CDR3 nucleotide sequence: TGTGCCAGCAGCTTTTTTGGAGCTTGGGGCACCGGGGAGCTGTTTTTT. This translates into CASSFFGAWGTGELFF.

The V and J genes are TRBV27 and TRBJ2-5; D is unclear. The J call is doubtful: the DNA matches TRBJ2-7 better. The CDR3 runs 15 residues. Germline V gene lookup returns CDR1 MNHEY and CDR2 SMNVEV (reference sequence). The CDR3 DNA sequence: TGTGCCAGCAGTTTAGATTGGGCACGCTCCTACGAGCAGTACTTC. It codes for CASSLDWARSYEQYF.

The CDR3 bases are TGTGCCAGCAGTTCAGGTTCAGGCCCCTACTACGAGCAGTACTTC. Translated, it gives CASSSGSGPYYEQYF. The V call is TRBV28, the J call TRBJ2-7; no firm D call. V was cut by 4 bases and J by 3 bases, with 16 bases left in between. The germline V gene has CDR1 MDHEN and CDR2 SYDVKM. The CDR3 has 15 amino acids.

The chain couples TRBV4-1 to TRBJ2-3, with 7 bases matching TRBD2. V dropped 0 bases and J dropped 6; count of bases not matched to a gene: 12. CDR1 is MGHRA and CDR2 is YSYEKL in the germline V gene. The CDR3 contains 17 residues. The CDR3 bases are TGCGCCAGCAGCCAAGATACACAGCGGGAAGTCGCCGATACGCAGTATTTT. This encodes CASSQDTQREVADTQYF.

The CDR3 sequence: CASKLGTSGRESAETQYF. CDR3 sequence (DNA): TGTGCCAGCAAGCTTGGGACTAGCGGGAGAGAGTCGGCGGAGACCCAGTACTTC. V is TRBV27 and J is TRBJ2-5; 14 nucleotides agree with TRBD2. This CDR3 comprises 18 residues. V lost 7 bases to trimming and J lost 5 bases; unmatched junction nucleotides: 15. Germline lookup yields CDR1 MNHEY and CDR2 SMNVEV (reference sequence).

The V and J genes are TRBV19 and TRBJ1-1, with no clear D. CDR1 LNHDA and CDR2 SQIVND come from the germline V gene (reference sequence). CDR3 length equals 10 residues. Trimming shortened V by 10 bases and J by 1 base, and 4 bases separated the two germline ends. CDR3 in amino acids: CATANTEAFF. The CDR3 DNA follows: TGTGCCACAGCGAACACTGAAGCTTTCTTT.

The V gene is TRBV5-8, the J gene TRBJ2-1; 8 nucleotides line up with TRBD1. V lost 7 bases, J lost 6 bases, and 9 bases stayed unmatched. The CDR3 covers 14 residues. Germline V gene sequence: CDR1 SGHTS, CDR2 YDEGEE. CDR3 DNA: TGTGCCAGCGCCTCCCGGGACAGGATCAATGAGCAGTTCTTC. Protein sequence: CASASRDRINEQFF.

This sequence joins TRBV20-1 and TRBJ2-4; D gene uncertain. The germline V gene has CDR1 DFQATT and CDR2 SNEGSKA (reference sequence). The CDR3 consists of 11 residues. The germline V and J ends were trimmed by 3 bases and 9 bases, with 9 bases remaining between them. The CDR3 loop reads CSASKLSIQYF. CDR3 nucleotide sequence: TGCAGTGCTAGTAAACTGAGCATTCAGTACTTC.

This chain connects TRBV27 to TRBJ2-5; D possibly corresponds to TRBD1 (6 bases). The germline V gene has CDR1 MNHEY and CDR2 SMNVEV (reference sequence). CDR3 length equals 15 residues. Trimming took 8 bases from V and 1 from J, leaving 17 bases between them. The CDR3 DNA reads as TGTGCCAGCTCCCGCCCCGGACAGTCCCAAGAGACCCAGTACTTC. The encoded protein is CASSRPGQSQETQYF.